The clone carrying this T cell receptor (beta chain) has more than one count but fewer than ten. The CDR3 extends over 13 amino acids. The ends were cut back, 4 bases at V and 4 bases at J, with 11 bases in the middle. Germline CDR1 SGHRS, CDR2 YFSETQ. The table came from immunoSEQ multiplex PCR; TCRdb's copy has only in-frame clones and leaves some out. Of a few million clones listed, over 85% were seen once; the top ten hold over 0.12%. The record originates from a study of shared clonotypes between healthy human individuals. This TCR was sampled from a man between 18 and 29 years old in good health. The chain links TRBV5-1 to TRBJ2-5, with D possibly TRBD2 on 5 matching bases. The sample taken for sequencing was naive CD4+ T cells sorted from blood. Subset reported: CD45RA+ positively selected. CDR3 nucleotides: TGCGCCAGCAGCCATCCTGAGGGAGAGACCCAGTACTTC. Encoded protein: CASSHPEGETQYF.